Below, 8 T cell receptor beta chains from the same sample are listed, as sequenced in a study of graft-versus-host responses after intestinal transplantation. Here immunoSEQ multiplex PCR was the method, and the copy in TCRdb shows in-frame clones only, minus some. The repertoire holds about 90,000 clones, with under 85% as singletons. The antigens for these receptors are not known. The sample consisted of unstimulated CD8+ T cells sorted from spleen or lymph node cells, taken before intestinal transplant. The receptors originated from a human donor who received an intestinal transplant.

The J gene is TRBJ1-3, the V gene TRBV4-1, with no clear D. Trimming cost V 0 bases and J 7 bases, with 10 bases left between them. Germline-derived CDR1 and CDR2 are MGHRA and YSYEKL. The CDR3 is 14 amino acids. Here the CDR3 reads CASSQEPGSNTIYF. In DNA, the CDR3 is TGCGCCAGCAGCCAAGAACCCGGGTCCAACACCATATATTTT.

This clone was picked up a small number of times. The rearrangement joins TRBV6-6 to TRBJ1-4; 7 bases are shared with TRBD1. CDR3 size: 14 residues. Germline loops: CDR1 MNHNY, CDR2 SVGAGI (reference sequence). V shed 6 bases, J shed 8 bases, and the junction held 9 bases outside the gene matches. CDR3 sequence: CASSRQGWREKLFF. As DNA, the CDR3 is TGTGCCAGCAGCAGACAGGGTTGGAGGGAAAAACTGTTTTTT.

The chain couples TRBV4-1 to TRBJ1-5; D is possibly TRBD1 (6 bases). The CDR3 is made up of 16 amino acids. Per the germline V gene, CDR1 is MGHRA and CDR2 is YSYEKL. The V gene lost 3 bases and the J gene lost 9 bases, with 21 bases spanning the gap. The CDR3 DNA is TGCGCCAGCAGCCACCCCCCCTGGGGACAAGGGGTGCCCCAGCATTTT. Translating gives CASSHPPWGQGVPQHF.

The CDR3 DNA reads as TGTGCCAGCAGCTTGGGGGACAGTCCGTGGACTGAAGCTTTCTTT. Translating gives CASSLGDSPWTEAFF. This chain uses TRBV5-4 with TRBJ1-1, with TRBD1 identical over 7 bases. Germline assignment: CDR1 SGHNT and CDR2 YYREEE (reference sequence). The ends lost 0 bases at V and 5 bases at J; junction bases unmatched: 7. This CDR3 contains 15 residues.

The J gene is TRBJ2-1, the V gene TRBV9; a possible D gene is TRBD1 (5 bases). The V end lost 3 bases, the J end lost 7 bases, and 14 bases lay between the germline ends. This CDR3 comprises 14 residues. The V gene's germline CDR1 is SGDLS and CDR2 YYNGEE. The CDR3 DNA reads as TGTGCCAGCAGCGGGCTAGGATCAGGGAATGAGCAGTTCTTC. Translating it yields CASSGLGSGNEQFF.

This chain joins TRBV29-1 and TRBJ2-1; 7 positions agree with TRBD2. V gave up 3 bases and J gave up 4 bases; unmatched junction bases: 9. The length of the CDR3 is 15 residues. Germline V gives CDR1 SQVTM, CDR2 ANQGSEA. CDR3: CSVDEYRTSYNEQFF. As DNA, the CDR3 is TGCAGCGTTGACGAGTATAGGACTAGTTACAATGAGCAGTTCTTC.

This clone appeared a single time. This chain uses TRBV6-1 with TRBJ1-5; 10 positions agree with TRBD1. J gave up 3 bases and V 5 bases, and 4 bases lay outside the gene matches. The germline gives CDR1 MNHNS, CDR2 SASEGT. The CDR3 covers 15 residues. Written as DNA, the CDR3 is TGTGCCAGCAGTCGGGACAGGGGTCACAATCAGCCCCAGCATTTT. Amino acids: CASSRDRGHNQPQHF.

This clone was recorded once. The rearrangement uses TRBV5-1 and TRBJ2-1, with 9 bases fitting TRBD2. Germline CDR1 is SGHRS and CDR2 is YFSETQ. The junction had 13 bases not matched to a gene; V was cut back by 3 bases and J by 0 bases. The CDR3 spans 19 residues. The CDR3 nucleotides are TGCGCCAGCAGCTCCCCCCGAGGACTAGCGATCAGCTCCTACAATGAGCAGTTCTTC. It codes for CASSSPRGLAISSYNEQFF.